A selection of T cell receptor beta chains follows, all from one sample in a study of cytomegalovirus exposure and HLA in healthy donors. This table comes from immunoSEQ multiplex PCR, and its TCRdb copy is limited to in-frame clones, with some not included. The sample includes 200,000 or so clones, approximately 80% of them seen just once. The sequenced material came from PBMCs. The receptor set was obtained from a man in his forties or fifties in good health and CMV-seronegative. CDR3s include the opening cysteine and the closing phenylalanine or tryptophan. The D gene is left open where the match is weak. Size tells how often a clone was seen (once, few, many) or the class of an expanded clone, and some rows leave it out.

clone_size: .
j_call: TRBJ2-7
v_call: TRBV19
d_call: TRBD2
cdr3_aa: CASSDSLAAEQYF
cdr3_nt: TGTGCCAGTAGTGACTCACTAGCGGCCGAGCAGTACTTC

clone_size: few
j_call: TRBJ1-4
v_call: TRBV4-1
d_call: TRBD1
cdr3_aa: CASSHHITGTVNEKLFF
cdr3_nt: TGCGCCAGCAGCCATCATATTACCGGGACAGTTAATGAAAAACTGTTTTTT

clone_size: few
j_call: TRBJ2-2
v_call: TRBV19
d_call: .
cdr3_aa: CASSIGLRNTGELFF
cdr3_nt: TGTGCCAGTAGTATCGGTCTGAGGAACACCGGGGAGCTGTTTTTT

clone_size: .
j_call: TRBJ1-2
v_call: TRBV19
d_call: .
cdr3_aa: CASSTGYRINNYGYTF
cdr3_nt: TGTGCCAGTAGTACAGGGTACCGGATAAATAACTATGGCTACACCTTC

clone_size: once
j_call: TRBJ1-1
v_call: TRBV28
d_call: .
cdr3_aa: CASSPPTTGNTEAFF
cdr3_nt: TGTGCCAGCAGTCCCCCAACGACAGGGAACACTGAAGCTTTCTTT

clone_size: .
j_call: TRBJ2-2
v_call: TRBV18
d_call: TRBD1
cdr3_aa: CASSEFTGQANTGELFF
cdr3_nt: TGTGCCAGCTCCGAGTTTACTGGACAGGCGAACACCGGGGAGCTGTTTTTT

clone_size: few
j_call: TRBJ1-2
v_call: TRBV13
d_call: .
cdr3_aa: CASSLGLNGYTF
cdr3_nt: TGTGCCAGCAGCTTAGGCCTAAATGGCTACACCTTC

clone_size: .
j_call: TRBJ1-2
v_call: TRBV6-5
d_call: .
cdr3_aa: CASSQYRVNYGYTF
cdr3_nt: TGTGCCAGCAGCCAGTACAGGGTCAACTATGGCTACACCTTC

clone_size: .
j_call: TRBJ1-2
v_call: TRBV7-9
d_call: TRBD1
cdr3_aa: CASSQDRGLSGYTF
cdr3_nt: TGTGCCAGCAGCCAAGACAGGGGGCTGTCCGGCTACACCTTC

clone_size: .
j_call: TRBJ2-2
v_call: TRBV10-3
d_call: .
cdr3_aa: CAISEDERGSGELFF
cdr3_nt: TGTGCCATCAGTGAGGACGAACGGGGGTCCGGGGAGCTGTTTTTT

clone_size: .
j_call: TRBJ2-7
v_call: TRBV6-5
d_call: .
cdr3_aa: CASSYDGGTTGEQYF
cdr3_nt: TGTGCCAGCAGTTACGATGGCGGGACCACTGGCGAGCAGTACTTC

clone_size: .
j_call: TRBJ2-3
v_call: TRBV7-3
d_call: .
cdr3_aa: CASSLTGGEADTQYF
cdr3_nt: TGTGCCAGCAGCTTAACAGGGGGAGAGGCAGATACGCAGTATTTT

clone_size: .
j_call: TRBJ2-6
v_call: TRBV18
d_call: TRBD1
cdr3_aa: CASLQGSGANVLTF
cdr3_nt: TGTGCCAGCCTACAGGGGTCTGGGGCCAACGTCCTGACTTTC